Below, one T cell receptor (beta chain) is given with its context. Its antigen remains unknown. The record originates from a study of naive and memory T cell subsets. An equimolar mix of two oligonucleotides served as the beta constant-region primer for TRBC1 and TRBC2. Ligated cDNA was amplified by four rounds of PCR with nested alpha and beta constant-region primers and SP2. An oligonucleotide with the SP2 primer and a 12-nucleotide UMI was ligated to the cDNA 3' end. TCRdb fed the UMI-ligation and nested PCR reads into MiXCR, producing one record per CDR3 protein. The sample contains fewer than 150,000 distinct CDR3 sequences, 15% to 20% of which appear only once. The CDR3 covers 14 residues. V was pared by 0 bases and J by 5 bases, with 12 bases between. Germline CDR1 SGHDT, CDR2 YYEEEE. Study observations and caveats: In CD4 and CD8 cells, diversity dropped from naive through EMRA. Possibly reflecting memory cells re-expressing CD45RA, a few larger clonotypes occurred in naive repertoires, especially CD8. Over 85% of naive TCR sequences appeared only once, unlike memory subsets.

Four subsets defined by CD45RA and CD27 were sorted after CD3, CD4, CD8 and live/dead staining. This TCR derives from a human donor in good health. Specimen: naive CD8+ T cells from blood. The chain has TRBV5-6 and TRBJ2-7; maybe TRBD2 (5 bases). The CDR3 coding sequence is TGTGCCAGCAGCTTGGGGGAGTGGGGAGACGAGCAGTACTTC. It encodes CASSLGEWGDEQYF.